This entry lists 32 T cell receptor beta chains sequenced from one sample in a study of blood T cell repertoires in COVID-19. Using immunoSEQ multiplex PCR, the repertoire was profiled, and TCRdb retains in-frame clones only, with some absent. The table lists under 300,000 clones, around 82% of them singletons. Sequences were obtained from peripheral blood. Source of these receptors: a man at least 80 years old with acute or convalescent COVID-19.

This sequence joins TRBV5-1 and TRBJ2-3, with TRBD2 matching over 9 bases. J gave up 4 bases and V 5 bases, and 5 bases lay outside the gene matches. The CDR3 consists of 14 residues. CDR1 and CDR2 from the germline V gene are SGHRS and YFSETQ. The CDR3 loop is CASSPGLASDTQYF. The DNA for the CDR3 is TGCGCCAGCAGTCCAGGACTAGCGTCAGATACGCAGTATTTT.

The chain carries TRBV28 and TRBJ2-2, with 10 bases lining up with TRBD2. Germline trimming cut 6 bases from V and 1 base from J; bases unmatched to any gene: 2. This CDR3 is 15 amino acids long. Germline loops: CDR1 MDHEN, CDR2 SYDVKM. CDR3 nucleotide sequence: TGTGCCAGCAGGAGACTAGCGGGGAACACCGGGGAGCTGTTTTTT. Protein product: CASRRLAGNTGELFF.

The chain recombines TRBV7-8 with TRBJ2-1; D unresolved. CDR1 is SGHVS and CDR2 is FQNEAQ in the germline V gene. The CDR3 covers 15 residues. The V end was cut by 2 bases, the J end by 6 bases, with 14 bases between. The CDR3 loop is CASSLRTTTGNEQFF. The CDR3 DNA follows: TGTGCCAGCAGCTTACGCACTACCACGGGCAATGAGCAGTTCTTC.

The genes are TRBV7-3 and TRBJ2-1; 7 bases align to TRBD2. The J segment lost 5 bases and the V segment lost 2 bases, leaving 3 bases of the junction unmatched. This CDR3 spans 14 amino acids. Germline CDR1 is SGHTA and CDR2 is FQGTGA. The CDR3 protein is CASSLAGADNEQFF. The CDR3 bases are TGTGCCAGCAGCTTAGCGGGAGCTGACAATGAGCAGTTCTTC.

The chain carries TRBV18 and TRBJ2-7, with D maybe TRBD1 (6 bases). V was trimmed by 2 bases and J by 4 bases, leaving 15 bases between them. The CDR3 totals 15 residues. Germline V CDR1 and CDR2: KGHSH, LQKENI. The CDR3: CASSPGLGHPYEQYF. The CDR3 coding sequence is TGTGCCAGCTCACCAGGACTGGGACATCCTTACGAGCAGTACTTC. The full variable domain, in which reference TRBV18 and TRBJ2-7 provide the parts outside the CDR3, is NAGVMQNPRHLVRRRGQEARLRCSPMKGHSHVYWYRQLPEEGLKFMVYLQKENIIDESGMPKERFSAEFPKEGPSILRIQQVVRGDSAAYFCASSPGLGHPYEQYFGPGTRLTVT.

The rearrangement links TRBV28 to TRBJ2-3, with 9 bases lining up with TRBD2. The V gene's germline CDR1 is MDHEN and CDR2 SYDVKM. This CDR3 is 16 amino acids long. Unmatched junction bases numbered 9, after V lost 6 bases and J lost 2 bases. The CDR3 DNA follows: TGTGCCAGCAGCTTTCAACTAGCGGGCAACACAGATACGCAGTATTTT. Protein: CASSFQLAGNTDTQYF.

The CDR3 protein is CASTPWGRELNEQFF. In DNA form, the CDR3 reads TGTGCCAGCACCCCCTGGGGGAGGGAACTCAATGAGCAGTTCTTC. This sequence joins TRBV11-2 and TRBJ2-1; TRBD2 aligns across 7 bases. Germline lookup yields CDR1 SGHAT and CDR2 FQNNGV. After removal of 7 bases from V and 6 bases from J, the junction contained 12 bases not matched to a gene. The CDR3 consists of 15 residues. The full variable domain, in which reference TRBV11-2 and TRBJ2-1 provide the parts outside the CDR3, is EAGVAQSPRYKIIEKRQSVAFWCNPISGHATLYWYQQILGQGPKLLIQFQNNGVVDDSQLPKDRFSAERLKGVDSTLKIQPAKLEDSAVYLCASTPWGRELNEQFFGPGTRLTVL.

This chain links TRBV11-2 with TRBJ2-3, with 11 bases lining up with TRBD1. V was clipped by 7 bases and J by 2 bases; unmatched bases: 8. This CDR3 is built from 16 residues. The germline V gene has CDR1 SGHAT and CDR2 FQNNGV. CDR3 coding DNA: TGTGCCAGCACCCCCGGGACAGGGGGTATCACAGATACGCAGTATTTT. Translated, it gives CASTPGTGGITDTQYF.

The chain uses TRBV11-3 and TRBJ2-1; 10 nucleotides align to TRBD2. Germline V gene data show CDR1 as SGHNT and CDR2 as YENEEA. The CDR3 runs to 15 residues. V was pared by 5 bases and J by 9 bases, with 10 bases of the junction left unmatched. DNA of the CDR3: TGTGCCAGCAGCCTGGGGGGGACTAGCGTGGGTGAGCAGTTCTTC. Residues: CASSLGGTSVGEQFF.

The rearrangement links TRBV2 to TRBJ1-1; 8 bases match TRBD1. This CDR3 region has 16 residues. With 1 base clipped from V and 0 bases from J, the junction kept 4 bases outside the gene matches. CDR1 is SNHLY and CDR2 is FYNNEI in the germline V gene. CDR3 coding DNA: TGTGCCAGCAGTGAAGGGACAGGGCCCATGAACACTGAAGCTTTCTTT. Amino acid sequence: CASSEGTGPMNTEAFF. Filled out from reference TRBV2 and TRBJ1-1, the complete variable domain reads EPEVTQTPSHQVTQMGQEVILRCVPISNHLYFYWYRQILGQKVEFLVSFYNNEISEKSEIFDDQFSVERPDGSNFTLKIRSTKLEDSAMYFCASSEGTGPMNTEAFFGQGTRLTVV.

The gene calls are TRBV2 and TRBJ2-5; 10 nucleotides match TRBD2. The J segment lost 3 bases and the V segment lost 6 bases, leaving 10 bases of the junction unmatched. The germline CDR1 and CDR2 sequences are SNHLY and FYNNEI. This CDR3 has 16 amino acids. CDR3 residues: CASRVGASGSKETQYF. In nucleotides, the CDR3 is TGTGCCAGCAGGGTCGGGGCTAGCGGGAGTAAAGAGACCCAGTACTTC.

The rearrangement links TRBV5-1 to TRBJ2-1, with a tentative D call TRBD1 (7 bases). The ends were cut back, 6 bases at V and 1 base at J, with 17 bases in the middle. CDR3 length equals 16 residues. CDR1 is SGHRS and CDR2 is YFSETQ in the germline V gene. This CDR3 reads CASTNGGGPSYNEQFF. The CDR3, as DNA: TGCGCCAGCACCAACGGAGGGGGCCCATCCTACAATGAGCAGTTCTTC.

The chain carries TRBV5-6 and TRBJ1-1; a possible D gene is TRBD1 (5 bases). Trimming removed 4 bases from V and 0 bases from J, with 13 bases in between. The length of the CDR3 is 15 residues. Germline CDR1 SGHDT, CDR2 YYEEEE. This chain's CDR3 is CASSPRGLLNTEAFF. In DNA, the CDR3 is TGTGCCAGCAGCCCGCGGGGACTCCTGAACACTGAAGCTTTCTTT.

The chain couples TRBV3-1 (or the pseudogene TRBV3-2) to TRBJ2-7; TRBD1 matches at 8 bases. The CDR3 spans 13 residues. Germline loops: CDR1 LGHDT, CDR2 YNNKEL (reference sequence). V lost 4 bases to trimming and J lost 2 bases; unmatched junction nucleotides: 1. The CDR3 loop is CASSPTGAYEQYF. The DNA of the CDR3 is TGTGCCAGCAGCCCGACAGGGGCCTACGAGCAGTACTTC.

This rearrangement joins TRBV2 to TRBJ2-5; D might be TRBD2 (5 bases). V was clipped by 6 bases and J by 5 bases, with 13 bases between them. The length of the CDR3 is 13 residues. Per the germline V gene, CDR1 is SNHLY and CDR2 is FYNNEI. CDR3 sequence (DNA): TGTGCCAGCAGGGTGACTTCGGGGGAGACCCAGTACTTC. Translated: CASRVTSGETQYF.

The chain has TRBV5-1 and TRBJ2-5, with 7 bases identical to TRBD1. J lost 4 bases, V lost 1 base, and 1 base had no gene match. The CDR3 is 13 residues long. In germline, CDR1 is SGHRS, CDR2 YFSETQ. CDR3 sequence: CASSLRQGETQYF. CDR3 sequence (DNA): TGCGCCAGCAGCTTGAGACAGGGAGAGACCCAGTACTTC.

V is TRBV28 and J is TRBJ1-1; D might be TRBD1 (6 bases). CDR1 and CDR2 from the germline V gene are MDHEN and SYDVKM. Trimming left V 9 bases short and J 4 bases short, with 21 bases between. This CDR3 comprises 15 residues. The CDR3 spells CASLLRPQGPTEAFF. Written as DNA, the CDR3 is TGTGCCAGTCTTCTCCGACCGCAGGGGCCCACTGAAGCTTTCTTT.

The J gene is TRBJ1-1, the V gene TRBV19; 12 nucleotides match TRBD1. Germline V gene sequence: CDR1 LNHDA, CDR2 SQIVND (reference sequence). Trimming removed 3 bases from V and 12 bases from J; junction bases left unmatched: 17. The CDR3 spans 17 residues. The DNA of the CDR3 is TGTGCCAGTAGTATCTCGCCGGGACAGGGGGCGGCTGGAGTCTCTTTCTTT. It codes for CASSISPGQGAAGVSFF.

The V gene is TRBV12-3 or TRBV12-4, the J gene TRBJ1-3; D gene uncertain. The length of the CDR3 is 13 residues. Trimming took 6 bases from V and 0 from J, leaving 6 bases between them. The CDR3 DNA sequence: TGTGCCAGCAGGGTTAGCTCTGGAAACACCATATATTTT. This encodes CASRVSSGNTIYF.

The chain combines TRBV11-2 with TRBJ2-5; weak D call: TRBD2 (5 bases). This CDR3 spans 14 amino acids. Trimming stripped 5 bases from V and 2 bases from J, with 12 bases between. CDR1 is SGHAT, CDR2 FQNNGV, per germline. This CDR3 reads CASSIYGVQETQYF. The CDR3 bases are TGTGCCAGCAGCATCTACGGGGTTCAAGAGACCCAGTACTTC.

This clone has a handful of counts. This sequence joins TRBV19 and TRBJ2-1; the D gene is possibly TRBD2 (7 bases). This CDR3 is 16 amino acids long. Germline V lookup: CDR1 LNHDA, CDR2 SQIVND (reference sequence). Trimming took off 3 bases at V and 5 bases at J, with 17 bases between the two ends. CDR3 coding DNA: TGTGCCAGTAGTATCGGGGGGCTGATGTCCCACAATGAGCAGTTCTTC. This codes for CASSIGGLMSHNEQFF.

The sample holds one count of this clone. The chain combines TRBV9 with TRBJ2-2, with 8 bases aligning to TRBD1. The V gene end was trimmed by 3 bases and the J gene end by 7 bases; junction bases not matched to a gene: 2. Germline V CDR1 and CDR2: SGDLS, YYNGEE. The CDR3 extends over 13 amino acids. Here the CDR3 DNA reads TGTGCCAGCAGCGCAGGGGGCGTCGGGGAGCTGTTTTTT. This encodes CASSAGGVGELFF.

In the case of this clone: The junction departs from germline at one end; a sequencing error may be responsible. This chain links TRBV7-7 with TRBJ2-1; a possible D gene is TRBD2 (6 bases). The CDR3 runs 14 residues. Looked up from germline, CDR1 is SSHAT and CDR2 is FNYEAQ (reference sequence). The CDR3 region is CASRPGGWSNEQFF. CDR3 DNA sequence: TGTGCTAGCAGACCCGGGGGTTGGAGCAATGAGCAGTTCTTC.

The genes are TRBV19 and TRBJ2-7; TRBD2 matches 10 bases. The CDR3 spans 15 residues. Germline CDR1 is LNHDA and CDR2 is SQIVND (reference sequence). J was trimmed by 2 bases and V by 4 bases; bases with no gene match: 5. The CDR3 spells CASSSLAGAPYEQYF. For the CDR3, the DNA is TGTGCCAGTAGTAGCCTAGCGGGAGCCCCCTACGAGCAGTACTTC.

The chain combines TRBV7-6 with TRBJ2-7, with 11 bases identical to TRBD1. CDR1 and CDR2 (germline): SGHVS, FNYEAQ. With V trimmed by 0 bases and J by 3 bases, 4 bases remained unmatched. CDR3 length equals 16 residues. The CDR3 sequence: CASSLASGQGGYEQYF. CDR3 coding DNA: TGTGCCAGCAGCTTAGCCTCGGGACAGGGGGGCTACGAGCAGTACTTC.

The rearrangement uses TRBV5-1 and TRBJ2-6, with D possibly TRBD1 on 5 matching bases. The germline V gene has CDR1 SGHRS and CDR2 YFSETQ. This CDR3 has 16 amino acids. V shed 3 bases and J shed 0 bases, with 10 bases lying between them. The chain's CDR3 is CASSWGWDSGANVLTF. The CDR3 DNA reads as TGCGCCAGCAGCTGGGGCTGGGACTCTGGGGCCAACGTCCTGACTTTC.

The V call is TRBV11-2, the J call TRBJ1-4, with TRBD1 matching over 11 bases. V was pared by 4 bases and J by 6 bases, with 7 bases of the junction left unmatched. Germline CDR1 SGHAT, CDR2 FQNNGV. The CDR3 covers 16 residues. The CDR3: CASSSRTGGNDEKLFF. As DNA, the CDR3 is TGTGCCAGCAGCTCCAGGACAGGGGGCAATGATGAAAAACTGTTTTTT.

The chain joins TRBV5-1 to TRBJ2-5, with 8 bases fitting TRBD1. The J segment lost 4 bases and the V segment lost 2 bases, leaving 7 bases of the junction unmatched. The germline CDR1 and CDR2 sequences are SGHRS and YFSETQ. This CDR3 spans 15 amino acids. In DNA, the CDR3 is TGCGCCAGCAGCTTAGTTCCAGGGGGCGGAGAGACCCAGTACTTC. It codes for CASSLVPGGGETQYF.

The chain recombines TRBV5-6 with TRBJ2-3; maybe TRBD2 (6 bases). CDR3 length: 17 residues. Per germline, CDR1 SGHDT and CDR2 YYEEEE. V was trimmed by 1 base and J by 0 bases, leaving 15 bases between them. CDR3 loop: CASSLWGLRGSTDTQYF. Here the CDR3 DNA reads TGTGCCAGCAGCTTGTGGGGTCTGCGGGGAAGCACAGATACGCAGTATTTT.

The J gene is TRBJ2-6, the V gene TRBV18; 9 positions match TRBD1. This CDR3 region has 18 residues. Germline CDR1 is KGHSH and CDR2 is LQKENI. V was clipped by 3 bases and J by 0 bases; unmatched bases: 6. CDR3 DNA sequence: TGTGCCAGCTCACCCATGGGACAGGGAGGCTCTGGGGCCAACGTCCTGACTTTC. Encoded protein: CASSPMGQGGSGANVLTF. The variable domain in full, completed from reference TRBV18 and TRBJ2-6, reads NAGVMQNPRHLVRRRGQEARLRCSPMKGHSHVYWYRQLPEEGLKFMVYLQKENIIDESGMPKERFSAEFPKEGPSILRIQQVVRGDSAAYFCASSPMGQGGSGANVLTFGAGSRLTVL.

This rearrangement joins TRBV10-2 to TRBJ1-1; 8 bases align to TRBD1. CDR3 length equals 14 residues. V was clipped by 0 bases and J by 10 bases; unmatched bases: 7. Germline V gives CDR1 WSHSY, CDR2 SAAADI. The chain's CDR3 is CASSESFQGARAFF. For the CDR3, the DNA is TGCGCCAGCAGTGAGTCCTTTCAGGGGGCACGAGCTTTCTTT.

V and J are TRBV28 and TRBJ1-1, with D tentatively TRBD1 (6 bases). V shed 5 bases and J shed 1 base, with 11 bases lying between them. The CDR3 consists of 14 residues. Germline lookup yields CDR1 MDHEN and CDR2 SYDVKM. The CDR3 loop is CASSVGTKNTEAFF. For the CDR3, the DNA is TGTGCCAGCAGTGTCGGGACAAAGAACACTGAAGCTTTCTTT.